These T cell receptor beta chains were read from a single sample in a study of beta chain features in type 1 diabetes. Measured with immunoSEQ multiplex PCR; TCRdb has only the in-frame clones, and not every one. The sample comprises 300,000 to 450,000 clones, over 8.5% of which are singletons, and roughly 0.54% rests with the top ten. Sequencing was carried out using central memory CD4+ T cells from blood. All receptors come from a man aged 25-45 years with type 1 diabetes. Each CDR3 is given without its conserved first and last residue. Expanded clones are given a class, and other clones once, few, many or no size at all.

>TRBV7-9|few|TRBJ1-1
ASSPLDGLAF
>TRBV30|few|TRBJ1-6
AWSAGTDLNSPLH
>TRBV29-1|NA|TRBJ2-5
SGVQETQY
>TRBV7-2|NA|TRBJ2-7
ASSLEPSSNEQY
>TRBV23-1|many|TRBJ2-7
ASSPKDSSYEQY
>TRBV5-4|few|TRBJ2-3
ASSSQYPDTQY
>TRBV19|NA|TRBJ1-2
ASTTQGGRQAGYT
>TRBV7-3|NA|TRBJ2-1
ASSPLTGDNEQF
>TRBV7-9|few|TRBJ1-1
ASSSEDREAF
>TRBV12-5|few|TRBJ2-5
ASARPLGRDQETQY
>TRBV5-5|NA|TRBJ2-5
ASSRSGQGPQETQY
>TRBV7-9|few|TRBJ2-7
ASSLARGVGYEQY
>TRBV14|many|TRBJ2-5
ASSQGPALAETQY
>TRBV29-1|few|TRBJ2-3
SVDLGGTDTQY
>TRBV9|many|TRBJ2-5
ASSVESGSGKETQY
>TRBV5-4|few|TRBJ2-1
ASSLRGSSYNEQF
>TRBV7-9|few|TRBJ1-2
ASSRDRGDNYGYT